This T cell receptor (beta chain) was identified in a study of shared clonotypes between healthy human individuals. Study-wide results and caveats: Between a handful of donors, naive CD4 clonotypes were shared at a level of approximately 5%.

A split of CD4+ cells into CD45RA+ naive and CD45RA-negative memory subsets was performed. Measured with immunoSEQ multiplex PCR; TCRdb has only the in-frame clones, and not every one. The sample includes 2 million to 2.5 million clones, over 85% of them seen just once. In the case of this clone: The antigen is undetermined.

Per germline, CDR1 PRHDT and CDR2 FYEKMQ (reference sequence). The V segment lost 5 bases and the J segment 8 bases; nucleotides outside the gene matches: 14. The CDR3 consists of 17 residues. This chain uses TRBV13 with TRBJ2-1, with 11 positions matching TRBD1. This receptor was identified in a man between 18 and 35 years old in good health. Some clones in this sample may be carry-over from other donors' samples. Sequences were obtained from naive CD4+ T cells from PBMCs. Subset reported: CD45RA+ positively selected. The CDR3 DNA sequence: TGTGCCAGCAGCCCAGGCCCAGGACAGGGGGCAGGGTATGAGCAGTTCTTC. Encoded protein: CASSPGPGQGAGYEQFF.